Listed below are T cell receptor beta chains from one sample, sequenced in a study of early T cells in non-severe SARS-CoV-2 infection. TCRdb analysed the 5' RACE reads with MiXCR anew, one entry per CDR3 protein. The sample records about 64,000 distinct CDR3 sequences, around 11% being singletons. Sequencing was performed on whole blood, taken at baseline. The source is an adult who was a healthcare worker with PCR-confirmed SARS-CoV-2 infection or an uninfected control (not recorded which). The CDR3 runs from the conserved cysteine through the conserved F or W. Each record gives: J gene, clone size, D gene, V gene, CDR3 protein, CDR3 DNA. D genes are given only for firm matches. Where a row states a size, it is once, few, many or the class of an expanded clone; other rows omit it.

>TRBJ2-2|many|-|TRBV7-9
CASRGSWAVTGELFF
TGTGCCAGCAGAGGTTCGTGGGCGGTCACCGGGGAGCTGTTTTTT
>TRBJ1-4|-|-|TRBV10-1
CASSEGSAGNEKLFF
TGCGCCAGCAGTGAAGGGAGTGCGGGTAATGAAAAACTGTTTTTT
>TRBJ1-2|few|-|TRBV6-1
CASSEAAGQTYGYTF
TGTGCCAGCAGTGAAGCGGCGGGGCAAACGTATGGCTACACCTTC
>TRBJ1-5|-|-|TRBV20-1
CSASYGGVNQPQHF
TGCAGTGCTAGTTATGGAGGGGTAAATCAGCCCCAGCATTTT
>TRBJ2-7|-|-|TRBV27
CASSHSSSYEQYF
TGTGCCAGCAGCCACAGTTCCTCCTACGAGCAGTACTTC
>TRBJ1-6|-|-|TRBV12-3/TRBV12-4
CASSLTGRSPLHF
TGTGCCAGCAGTTTGACAGGTCGTTCACCCCTCCACTTT
>TRBJ2-3|many|TRBD2|TRBV7-8
CASILISGTPDTQYF
TGTGCCAGCATCCTAATCAGCGGGACGCCAGATACGCAGTATTTT
>TRBJ2-2|-|-|TRBV7-6
CASSLKRGNTGELFF
TGTGCCAGCAGCTTAAAAAGGGGGAACACCGGGGAGCTGTTTTTT
>TRBJ2-2|-|-|TRBV9
CASSVEGGPSNTGELFF
TGTGCCAGCAGCGTAGAGGGCGGGCCAAGCAACACCGGGGAGCTGTTTTTT
>TRBJ1-2|-|TRBD1|TRBV4-1
CASSQETGVGRYGYTF
TGCGCCAGCAGCCAAGAAACAGGGGTTGGGCGGTATGGCTACACCTTC
>TRBJ1-1|few|-|TRBV4-1
CASSLFPDSRNTEAFF
TGCGCCAGCAGCCTGTTCCCGGACAGCCGGAACACTGAAGCTTTCTTT
>TRBJ2-3|few|-|TRBV10-3
CAISGSDTQYF
TGTGCCATCAGTGGCTCAGATACGCAGTATTTT
>TRBJ2-3|many|TRBD2|TRBV9
CASSAEGAGATDTQYF
TGTGCCAGCAGCGCCGAAGGAGCGGGGGCCACAGATACGCAGTATTTT
>TRBJ1-2|few|-|TRBV19
CASSISVYGYTF
TGTGCCAGTAGTATCTCGGTCTATGGCTACACCTTC
>TRBJ1-1|many|TRBD1|TRBV12-3/TRBV12-4
CASSSTGGIVTEAFF
TGTGCCAGCAGCTCGACAGGGGGCATAGTCACTGAAGCTTTCTTT
>TRBJ1-1|few|TRBD1|TRBV5-1
CASSPQGAAEAFF
TGCGCCAGCAGCCCGCAGGGGGCGGCTGAAGCTTTCTTT
>TRBJ2-1|many|-|TRBV5-5
CASSLVAQIGYNEQFF
TGTGCCAGCAGCTTGGTTGCACAAATCGGGTACAATGAGCAGTTCTTC
>TRBJ1-4|many|TRBD1|TRBV5-5
CASSSTGGAGSEKLFF
TGTGCCAGCAGCTCAACAGGGGGCGCGGGAAGTGAAAAACTGTTTTTT
>TRBJ1-6|-|-|TRBV12-3/TRBV12-4
CASSLEGSYNSPLHF
TGTGCCAGCAGTTTGGAGGGCTCCTATAATTCACCCCTCCACTTT
>TRBJ2-2|-|-|TRBV4-3
CTSSQDIPRMSGELFF
TGCACCAGCAGCCAAGATATCCCCCGGATGTCCGGGGAGCTGTTTTTT
>TRBJ1-5|few|TRBD1|TRBV6-5
CASSSRGFSNQPQHF
TGTGCCAGCAGCTCCAGGGGGTTTAGCAATCAGCCCCAGCATTTT
>TRBJ2-7|-|TRBD2|TRBV6-6
CASSGLAGSYEQYF
TGTGCCAGCAGCGGACTAGCGGGATCCTACGAGCAGTACTTC
>TRBJ1-2|many|-|TRBV19
CASSISSGSYGYTF
TGTGCCAGTAGTATATCGTCCGGGTCCTATGGCTACACCTTC
>TRBJ1-2|-|-|TRBV20-1
CSARGFGNGGYTF
TGCAGTGCTAGGGGTTTTGGAAACGGCGGCTACACCTTC
>TRBJ1-5|once|-|TRBV4-1
CASSEREGSGNQPQHF
TGCGCCAGCAGTGAAAGGGAGGGAAGTGGCAATCAGCCCCAGCATTTT
>TRBJ2-1|-|TRBD2|TRBV20-1
CSARLAGYNEQFF
TGCAGTGCTAGGCTAGCGGGCTACAATGAGCAGTTCTTC
>TRBJ2-7|-|-|TRBV3-1
CASSLEQGEQYF
TGTGCCAGCAGCCTTGAACAGGGCGAGCAGTACTTC
>TRBJ2-7|-|-|TRBV6-5
CASSPGTKGYEQYF
TGTGCCAGCAGCCCGGGCACAAAGGGCTACGAGCAGTACTTC
>TRBJ1-6|many|-|TRBV2
CASTGTPIGSPLHF
TGTGCCAGCACAGGCACGCCGATAGGGTCACCCCTCCACTTT
>TRBJ2-7|-|-|TRBV5-1
CASRISLSYEQYF
TGCGCCAGCAGAATCAGCCTCTCCTACGAGCAGTACTTC
>TRBJ1-3|many|-|TRBV4-3
CASSPTRLGNTIYF
TGCGCCAGCAGCCCTACCCGACTGGGAAACACCATATATTTT
>TRBJ2-1|-|-|TRBV28
CASNPGGQYNEQFF
TGTGCCAGCAATCCCGGGGGGCAATACAATGAGCAGTTCTTC
>TRBJ2-2|few|TRBD1|TRBV3-1
CASSSGQGINTGELFF
TGTGCCAGCAGTTCGGGACAGGGTATAAACACCGGGGAGCTGTTTTTT
>TRBJ2-1|many|TRBD2|TRBV5-4
CASSPYGLAYNEQFF
TGTGCCAGCAGCCCCTACGGACTAGCGTACAATGAGCAGTTCTTC
>TRBJ2-7|few|-|TRBV6-6
CASRTPTSYEQYF
TGTGCCAGCAGAACTCCGACCTCCTACGAGCAGTACTTC
>TRBJ1-1|few|-|TRBV18
CASSRSKGSETEAFF
TGTGCCAGCTCACGGAGTAAGGGAAGTGAAACTGAAGCTTTCTTT
>TRBJ1-2|many|-|TRBV7-9
CASSSAPAGYGYTF
TGTGCCAGCAGCTCCGCCCCGGCGGGCTATGGCTACACCTTC
>TRBJ2-3|few|-|TRBV19
CASSIVSILGADTQYF
TGTGCCAGTAGTATTGTGTCTATACTGGGCGCAGATACGCAGTATTTT
>TRBJ1-1|-|-|TRBV2
CASLINTEAFF
TGTGCCAGCCTGATAAACACTGAAGCTTTCTTT
>TRBJ1-6|many|-|TRBV19
CASSSSGQYNSPLHF
TGTGCCAGTAGTTCCTCCGGACAGTATAATTCACCCCTCCACTTT
>TRBJ2-5|few|-|TRBV20-1
CSAQTDQQETQYF
TGCAGTGCGCAGACAGACCAACAAGAGACCCAGTACTTC
>TRBJ1-3|few|-|TRBV4-3
CASSQDLGGRGGNTIYF
TGCGCCAGCAGCCAAGATCTTGGGGGCAGGGGTGGAAACACCATATATTTT
>TRBJ2-7|few|TRBD1|TRBV9
CASSVGGGQGVEQYF
TGTGCCAGCAGCGTAGGTGGGGGACAGGGGGTCGAGCAGTACTTC
>TRBJ2-2|few|-|TRBV7-2
CASGYSWQGGELFF
TGTGCCAGCGGGTATAGTTGGCAGGGCGGGGAGCTGTTTTTT
>TRBJ2-7|few|TRBD1|TRBV6-1
CASSEWGQGAYEQYF
TGTGCCAGCAGTGAATGGGGACAGGGGGCCTACGAGCAGTACTTC
>TRBJ2-7|-|-|TRBV11-2
CASSFTDTGVSEQYF
TGTGCCAGCAGCTTTACGGACACTGGGGTCTCCGAGCAGTACTTC
>TRBJ2-5|-|-|TRBV9
CASYTRGQGETQYF
TGTGCCAGCTACACACGTGGACAAGGAGAGACCCAGTACTTC
>TRBJ2-5|few|-|TRBV7-9
CASSFSAVSETQYF
TGTGCCAGCAGCTTTTCCGCGGTCAGCGAGACCCAGTACTTC
>TRBJ2-4|-|-|TRBV20-1
CSASKNIQYF
TGCAGTGCTTCCAAAAACATTCAGTACTTC
>TRBJ2-2|-|-|TRBV29-1
CSVEVGRTGTGELFF
TGCAGCGTTGAAGTGGGGCGCACCGGCACCGGGGAGCTGTTTTTT
>TRBJ2-7|-|-|TRBV6-6
CASRKDRGEQYF
TGTGCCAGCCGCAAGGATAGGGGCGAGCAGTACTTC
>TRBJ2-3|-|TRBD1|TRBV10-2
CASGDRGETTDTQYF
TGCGCCAGCGGAGACAGGGGGGAAACCACAGATACGCAGTATTTT
>TRBJ1-1|-|TRBD1|TRBV5-6
CASSHSGRGPGSTEAFF
TGTGCCAGCAGCCACTCGGGCAGGGGGCCAGGGAGTACTGAAGCTTTCTTT
>TRBJ1-1|-|-|TRBV2
CASSSDRRNTEAFF
TGTGCCAGCAGTTCTGACAGGCGGAACACTGAAGCTTTCTTT
>TRBJ2-4|many|-|TRBV7-2
CASSLVPGGAKNIQYF
TGTGCCAGCAGCTTAGTTCCAGGTGGAGCCAAAAACATTCAGTACTTC
>TRBJ2-3|many|TRBD2|TRBV7-3
CASSSKRGATDTQYF
TGTGCCAGCAGCTCCAAGCGGGGAGCCACAGATACGCAGTATTTT
>TRBJ2-5|many|-|TRBV20-1
CSARLGAGHSPQETQYF
TGCAGTGCTAGACTGGGGGCCGGGCATAGCCCCCAAGAGACCCAGTACTTC
>TRBJ2-7|many|TRBD2|TRBV10-3
CAISEVAGLSYEQYF
TGTGCCATCAGTGAGGTAGCGGGGCTTTCCTACGAGCAGTACTTC
>TRBJ2-7|-|-|TRBV19
CASSLGPGVYEQYF
TGTGCCAGTAGTCTAGGGCCGGGCGTCTACGAGCAGTACTTC
>TRBJ1-2|medium-sized|-|TRBV7-8
CASSLDIYGYTF
TGTGCCAGCAGCCTCGATATCTATGGCTACACCTTC